A selection of T cell receptor beta chains follows, all from one sample in a study of cytomegalovirus exposure and HLA in healthy donors. Sequencing used immunoSEQ multiplex PCR; TCRdb keeps in-frame clones, though not all of them. Among some 130,000 clones listed, 79% were seen once. Material for sequencing was PBMCs. Receptors originate from a female donor in good health and CMV-seronegative. Both conserved end residues are part of each CDR3. The order of the fields is V gene, clone size, D gene, CDR3 length, J gene, CDR3 DNA, CDR3 protein. A D gene is named only where the DNA matches it firmly. Part of the rows lack a size; the others show once, few, many or a class for expanded clones.

>TRBV7-2|.|TRBD1|16|TRBJ1-3
TGTGCCAGCAGCAGGGACAGGGGAAGCTCTGGAAACACCATATATTTT
CASSRDRGSSGNTIYF
>TRBV28|.|TRBD1|15|TRBJ1-2
TGTGCCAGCAGTACGCTCAGGGGGCCGAACTATGGCTACACCTTC
CASSTLRGPNYGYTF
>TRBV7-9|.|TRBD2|14|TRBJ2-5
TGTGCCAGCAGCCTTCCGGGACTAGCGGCGGTCCAGTACTTC
CASSLPGLAAVQYF
>TRBV6-5|once|.|14|TRBJ2-3
TGTGCCAGCAGGAAACAGGTCAGGTATCATACGCAGTATTTT
CASRKQVRYHTQYF
>TRBV10-2|few|TRBD1|15|TRBJ1-4
TGCGCCAGCAGTGAGTCGGGACAGGGGAGGGAAAAACTGTTTTTT
CASSESGQGREKLFF
>TRBV6-1|few|.|15|TRBJ2-7
TGTGCCAGCAGTGGGTCAGTGAGAGGGCTATGGGAGCAGTACTTC
CASSGSVRGLWEQYF
>TRBV7-6|.|.|13|TRBJ2-2
TGTGCCACCAGGGGCCTTAACACCGGGGAGCTGTTTTTT
CATRGLNTGELFF
>TRBV28|.|.|13|TRBJ1-1
TGTGCCAGCAGCAGGGACAAGAACACTGAAGCTTTCTTT
CASSRDKNTEAFF
>TRBV6-1|.|TRBD1|17|TRBJ1-5
TGTGCCAGCAGTGAAGCGCGGGGGGACAGGGCAAATCAGCCCCAGCATTTT
CASSEARGDRANQPQHF
>TRBV5-1|.|.|17|TRBJ2-7
TGCGCCAGCAGCGTATCAAGACAGAGACGGTCCACCTACGAGCAGTACTTC
CASSVSRQRRSTYEQYF
>TRBV7-9|.|.|14|TRBJ2-3
TGTGCCAGCAGCCCGGACAGTAGCACAGATACGCAGTATTTT
CASSPDSSTDTQYF
>TRBV29-1|.|.|15|TRBJ2-2
TGCAGCGTTGTGCTGGGTCGGGGTAACACCGGGGAGCTGTTTTTT
CSVVLGRGNTGELFF
>TRBV7-8|.|TRBD2|13|TRBJ2-7
TGTGCCAGCAGCCGGGGACTAGAATCCGAGCAGTACTTC
CASSRGLESEQYF
>TRBV4-3|.|TRBD2|18|TRBJ2-1
TGCGCCAGCAGCCAAGATTCCGGACTAGCGGCCGGATCAGGTGAGCAGTTCTTC
CASSQDSGLAAGSGEQFF
>TRBV11-3|.|.|13|TRBJ1-1
TGTGCCAGCAGCCCTGGGAGTGCCACTGAAGCTTTCTTT
CASSPGSATEAFF
>TRBV29-1|.|.|14|TRBJ1-5
TGCAGCGTTGAAGGGGGGCCCTCCGACCAGCCCCAGCATTTT
CSVEGGPSDQPQHF
>TRBV19|.|.|14|TRBJ1-2
TGTGCCAGTAGTATGTATCCAGGGTCGGATGGCTACACCTTC
CASSMYPGSDGYTF
>TRBV9|once|.|15|TRBJ2-5
TGTGCCAGCAGCACCGACACAGGACCTCAAGAGACCCAGTACTTC
CASSTDTGPQETQYF
>TRBV4-1|once|TRBD2|15|TRBJ2-1
TGCGCCAGCAGCCTGACTAGCGGTGGGAGGGATGAGCAGTTCTTC
CASSLTSGGRDEQFF
>TRBV15|.|TRBD1|17|TRBJ2-7
TGTGCCACCAGCAGAGAAGGGCTCCGGGACAGAAGTTACGAGCAGTACTTC
CATSREGLRDRSYEQYF
>TRBV5-1|few|.|14|TRBJ2-1
TGCGCCAGCAGCTTGGGTGGCTCGCTTGGTGAGCAGTTCTTC
CASSLGGSLGEQFF
>TRBV2|.|.|15|TRBJ1-6
TGTGCCAGCAGTGAAGATCAGGGTGGCAATTCACCCCTCCACTTT
CASSEDQGGNSPLHF
>TRBV7-6|.|TRBD1|17|TRBJ2-2
TGTGCCAGCAGCTTAGTTAGGACAGGGGTGAACACCGGGGAGCTGTTTTTT
CASSLVRTGVNTGELFF
>TRBV30|.|.|15|TRBJ1-3
TGTGCCTGGAGTTATGGGGGGACCCCCGGAAACACCATATATTTT
CAWSYGGTPGNTIYF
>TRBV18|.|TRBD2|14|TRBJ2-1
TGTGCCAGCACACTAGCGGGAGGTTCGGATGAGCAGTTCTTC
CASTLAGGSDEQFF
>TRBV27|.|TRBD2|17|TRBJ2-1
TGTGCCAGCAGTTCCCTCCTCTCCGGGGGGGGATACAATGAGCAGTTCTTC
CASSSLLSGGGYNEQFF
>TRBV7-2|.|.|14|TRBJ1-2
TGTGCCAGCAGGGCCGGTGGAGGTATCTATGGCTACACCTTC
CASRAGGGIYGYTF
>TRBV11-2|.|.|13|TRBJ2-1
TGTGCCAGCAGCCTCGGGTTATACAATGAGCAGTTCTTC
CASSLGLYNEQFF
>TRBV10-3|.|TRBD1|15|TRBJ1-1
TGTGCCATCAGTCCTCCGGGGACAGGGGCCACTGAAGCTTTCTTT
CAISPPGTGATEAFF
>TRBV5-6|.|TRBD1|17|TRBJ1-4
TGTGCCAGCAGCTACGCTACCGGGAGGACAGGGACCGAAAAACTGTTTTTT
CASSYATGRTGTEKLFF
>TRBV11-2|.|.|15|TRBJ1-2
TGTGCCAGCAGCTTAATTGCAGGGTCAATCTATGGCTACACCTTC
CASSLIAGSIYGYTF
>TRBV19|.|TRBD1|15|TRBJ2-7
TGTGCCAGTAGTATCCCCGGGACAGGGAAGGCCGAGCAGTACTTC
CASSIPGTGKAEQYF
>TRBV5-7|.|.|17|TRBJ1-4
TGTGCCAGCAGCTTGTTGCCCAGGGCAAACGGCAATGAAAAACTGTTTTTT
CASSLLPRANGNEKLFF
>TRBV6-1|few|.|15|TRBJ2-7
TGTGCCAGCAGTGATTGGGGGGACTCTGTCGGCGAGCAGTACTTC
CASSDWGDSVGEQYF
>TRBV5-1|.|TRBD2|15|TRBJ2-1
TGCGCCAGCAGATATAGCGGGAGCTCCTACAATGAGCAGTTCTTC
CASRYSGSSYNEQFF
>TRBV4-1|.|.|17|TRBJ2-7
.
CASSQDFGPGFPYEQYF
>TRBV5-1|.|.|15|TRBJ2-7
TGCGCCAGCAGCCCCTTCCCAGGTGCCACCTACGAGCAGTACTTC
CASSPFPGATYEQYF
>TRBV27|.|TRBD2|16|TRBJ2-4
TGTGCCAGCAGTTTATCTAGCGGGAGGGCGGGGGGGGTTCAGTACTTC
CASSLSSGRAGGVQYF
>TRBV15|.|TRBD1|15|TRBJ2-7
TGTGCCACCAGCACGGGACAGGGGGAAGCCTACGAGCAGTACTTC
CATSTGQGEAYEQYF
>TRBV11-3|.|TRBD1|14|TRBJ2-5
TGTGCCAGCAGCGTTTCGACAGGGCGTGAGACCCAGTACTTC
CASSVSTGRETQYF
>TRBV7-3|.|TRBD2|15|TRBJ2-1
TGTGCCAGCAGCTTAAGTCTAGCGGGGGGGAGTGAGCAGTTCTTC
CASSLSLAGGSEQFF
>TRBV20-1|.|.|11|TRBJ2-3
TGCAGTGCAGAGGGCCCGAATACGCAGTATTTT
CSAEGPNTQYF
>TRBV7-9|.|TRBD1|14|TRBJ2-7
TGTGCCAGCAGCTCTCCGACAGGGGGCGCCGAGCAGTACTTC
CASSSPTGGAEQYF
>TRBV11-3|.|.|15|TRBJ2-1
TGTGCCAGCAGCTTAAAACAGGGTGGAGACAATGAGCAGTTCTTC
CASSLKQGGDNEQFF
>TRBV6-6|many|.|13|TRBJ1-2
TGTGCCAGCAGGAAGGGGGGGGCCTTTGGCTACACCTTC
CASRKGGAFGYTF
>TRBV2|.|TRBD1|13|TRBJ1-2
TGTGCCAGCAGCGAGGACAGGGAGCGGGCCTACACCTTC
CASSEDRERAYTF
>TRBV7-2|.|.|16|TRBJ2-6
TGTGCCAGCAGCCGCCTTTCAGGGTCTGGGGCCAACGTCCTGACTTTC
CASSRLSGSGANVLTF
>TRBV29-1|.|TRBD1|13|TRBJ2-7
TGCAGCGCCACGGACAGGTCACCATCCGAGCAGTACTTC
CSATDRSPSEQYF
>TRBV19|.|TRBD1|14|TRBJ2-1
TGTGCCAGTAGCACAGGGGGCGGCTACAATGAGCAGTTCTTC
CASSTGGGYNEQFF
>TRBV19|.|.|15|TRBJ1-5
TGTGCCAGTAGTTGGTCTCGCTATAGCAATCAGCCCCAGCATTTT
CASSWSRYSNQPQHF
>TRBV7-9|.|.|15|TRBJ1-5
TGTGCCAGCAGCTTTTCCGCGAGGGGCAATCAGCCCCAGCATTTT
CASSFSARGNQPQHF
>TRBV18|once|.|15|TRBJ1-5
TGTGCCAGCTCACCGTCGCAGGGGAACAATCAGCCCCAGCATTTT
CASSPSQGNNQPQHF
>TRBV27|.|.|13|TRBJ1-2
TGTGCCAGCAGGCTTGGGGGCAGCTATGGCTACACCTTC
CASRLGGSYGYTF
>TRBV9|.|TRBD2|18|TRBJ2-7
TGTGCCAGCAGCGTAGGGGGGCCGGGACTAGCGGGTACCTACGAGCAGTACTTC
CASSVGGPGLAGTYEQYF